The rows below give T cell receptor beta chains drawn from one sample of a study of T cell repertoires in cytomegalovirus infection. One entry per CDR3 protein results from TCRdb running MiXCR on the reads. The sample shows 640,000 or so distinct CDR3 sequences, about 33% of them seen only once. What these receptors recognize is not known. The material sequenced was cultured PBMCs, taken from culture after CMV antigen stimulation. These receptors were obtained from a human donor in good health (CMV status not recorded). Some clones in this sample may be carry-over from other donors' samples. Each CDR3 is given with its conserved first and last residue.

TRBV6-2/TRBV6-3	TRBJ1-2	CASSKMTGVRDYGYTF
TRBV29-1	TRBJ2-5	CSVRLAGETQYF
TRBV4-1	TRBJ2-7	CASSQDAGSDEQYF
TRBV7-6	TRBJ2-2	CASSLVLGLPPRELFF
TRBV7-2	TRBJ2-3	CASSLQASGGDTDTQYF
TRBV29-1	TRBJ2-3	CSVRTDTQYF
TRBV7-8	TRBJ2-3	CASSPDGTDTQYF
TRBV7-9	TRBJ1-1	CASSYARSEAFF
TRBV20-1	TRBJ1-1	CSADDGQGRTEAFF
TRBV7-2	TRBJ1-2	CASSFLNYGYTF
TRBV12-3/TRBV12-4	TRBJ2-1	CASGLTGSEQFF
TRBV20-1	TRBJ2-5	CSARDTEASGGTNQETQYF
TRBV7-2	TRBJ2-2	CASSSYIPVLAGRHVNTGELFF
TRBV10-3	TRBJ1-1	CAIIGQGGTEAFF
TRBV28	TRBJ2-1	CASRGASGGNEQFF
TRBV6-1	TRBJ2-7	CASSDWDEQYF
TRBV10-3	TRBJ2-7	CAISDFSWTSPYEQYF
TRBV2	TRBJ2-1	CASRLAGGWSNEQFF
TRBV7-6	TRBJ1-2	CASSPQDLGYTF
TRBV6-1	TRBJ2-3	CASRRLVADTQYF
TRBV11-2	TRBJ2-1	CASSLDRWGSYNEQFF
TRBV12-3/TRBV12-4	TRBJ1-2	CASSSAGGYGYTF
TRBV7-2	TRBJ2-5	CASSLRKETQYF
TRBV29-1	TRBJ2-3	CSVSLAADTQYF
TRBV12-3/TRBV12-4	TRBJ1-1	CASPGNTEAFF
TRBV2	TRBJ2-7	CASMIGEYREQYF
TRBV5-6	TRBJ2-3	CASSLDRGHSTDTQYF
TRBV7-8	TRBJ1-2	CASSSDRVLPNYGYTF
TRBV15	TRBJ2-4	CATGGFAKNIQYF
TRBV27	TRBJ1-5	CASSLFSRQGNQPQHF
TRBV5-1	TRBJ1-1	CASSFTGTTNTEAFF
TRBV18	TRBJ1-2	CASSPPGTSERGYTF
TRBV27	TRBJ2-3	CASSLNIRDKPSTDTQYF
TRBV12-3/TRBV12-4	TRBJ2-1	CASSLSGRAYNEQFF
TRBV23-1	TRBJ1-1	CASSQGRTGGTVNTEAFF
TRBV7-8	TRBJ1-2	CASSPAGDYGYTF
TRBV2	TRBJ1-2	CASSEERYRGHGYTF
TRBV15	TRBJ2-7	CATSRSLGLAGGRGLYEQYF
TRBV7-9	TRBJ2-1	CASSLSVREGREQFF
TRBV7-2	TRBJ2-3	CASSLLAGHSTDTQYF
TRBV7-6	TRBJ2-5	CASSLARTGWDQETQYF
TRBV7-8	TRBJ1-1	CASSLLSLKSLNTEAFF
TRBV15	TRBJ2-1	CATSRRSGATYNEQFF
TRBV15	TRBJ1-1	CATSGPTGGHTEAFF
TRBV19	TRBJ1-2	CASTPRGRPIYGYTF
TRBV23-1	TRBJ2-2	CASSHRTGELFF
TRBV2	TRBJ2-2	CASNIGPNTGELFF
TRBV7-2	TRBJ2-2	CASSFRTGGTGELFF
TRBV6-2/TRBV6-3	TRBJ2-1	CASSYSIISGLSYNEQFF
TRBV7-2	TRBJ1-5	CASSLSRFLRDGQPQHF